This T cell receptor beta chain derives from a study of blood T cells in healthy people across ages. Study background: Capture via template switching afforded approximately one barcoded beta molecule per two T cells.

Each donor supplied around 9.9 milliliters of peripheral blood. At least 6 million PBMCs were isolated per sample. This clonotype was picked up many times. Germline loops: CDR1 DFQATT, CDR2 SNEGSKA (reference sequence). Trimming removed 0 bases from V and 6 bases from J, with 18 bases in between. The CDR3 covers 16 residues. A sample-barcoded 5' primer and a J-beta primer mix were used in a second PCR of roughly 7 to 11 cycles. Every cDNA molecule carried a tag from a template-switch adaptor bearing 12 random nucleotides. One entry per CDR3 protein, called by TCRdb with MiXCR from the 5' RACE reads. Of roughly 1,500,000 distinct CDR3 sequences listed, about 31% are singletons.

This receptor was taken from a woman in her twenties or thirties in good health. The chain carries TRBV20-1 and TRBJ2-1, with a weak D call TRBD1 (5 bases). Sequenced sample: blood. The CDR3 region is CSARDRLRGYSNEQFF. For the CDR3, the DNA is TGCAGTGCTAGAGATCGGTTAAGGGGATACAGCAATGAGCAGTTCTTC.